This TCR beta chain stems from a study of blood T cell repertoires in COVID-19. Study at large: The study drew acute and convalescent COVID-19 samples from the United States, Italy and Spain.

The CDR3 spans 13 residues. J was trimmed by 3 bases and V by 5 bases; bases with no gene match: 2. Germline V gene lookup returns CDR1 KGHSH and CDR2 LQKENI. Generated by immunoSEQ multiplex PCR, the TCRdb table keeps only in-frame clones and is missing some. This sample yields roughly 200,000 clones, of which 70% to 90% are seen a single time; 11% belongs to the top ten. The V call is TRBV18, the J call TRBJ2-7; 9 bases align to TRBD2. This sequence originates from a human donor with active or convalescent COVID-19. The donor label of this sample is uncertain. Sequencing input: peripheral blood. This chain's CDR3 is CASSEAGGYEQYF. The CDR3 bases are TGTGCCAGCTCAGAAGCGGGAGGCTACGAGCAGTACTTC.